This T cell receptor (beta chain) was identified in a study of blood T cell repertoires in COVID-19. About the study: T cells, B-cell-depleted T cells, or PBMCs provided the cDNA or gDNA that served as material.

Germline lookup yields CDR1 SGHRS and CDR2 YFSETQ. J was trimmed by 4 bases and V by 6 bases; bases with no gene match: 9. The CDR3 spans 15 residues. How the authors handled the data: Amplification with reference gene primers provided the estimates of nucleated cell counts. Clones were sequenced by immunoSEQ multiplex PCR, and TCRdb holds only the in-frame ones, with some missing. V, J and clone size were drawn from that table, and D and trimming were deduced from the DNA. The sample records 200,000 to 300,000 clones, over 80% being singletons. Material: peripheral blood. The chain carries TRBV5-1 and TRBJ2-2; 7 positions match TRBD2. This TCR came from a woman in her sixties with active or convalescent COVID-19. The CDR3 bases are TGCGCCAGCAATAGCTGGGGAGGGGCCACCGGGGAGCTGTTTTTT. Protein sequence: CASNSWGGATGELFF.